Here is one T cell receptor (beta chain) with its context. Its binding antigen is unknown. No much larger clonotype is one base removed from it; base qualities were not supplied. The TCR beta CDR3 regions were amplified from the RNA transcripts. For the first round of RT-PCR on the TCR CDR3, the HTBI primer set was used together with the Qiagen OneStep RT-PCR kit. Libraries were constructed in a second round of multiplex PCR, after which size selection and purification were performed. The libraries were sequenced on an Illumina HiSeq2000 using paired-end 100 bp reads. The authors' analysis ran thus. SOAPnuke was used to process the raw data, with reads discarded if the reads contained adapters or uncalled bases, had a mean Phred below 15, or lacked an exact constant-primer or identifier match. COPE v1.2.5 was used to merge high-quality paired reads, and clonotypes were defined as unique nucleotide sequences. Clonotypes were aligned to IMGT TRBV, TRBD and TRBJ reference segments using MiTCR v1.1. The analysis was restricted to V-J combinations with a frequency above 0.0001, which together covered 99% to 99.2% of the repertoires. A TCS score was defined as the ratio between F50 (clonal expansion) and ExV (chaos), using BLOSUM62-based TCRdist between CDR3 peptides within each V-J. Welch's t-statistics and random forest reduced 450 to 600 V-J features to 13, which were used in a naive Bayes classifier (R e1071). TCRdb cleaned the public reads at Q25 with fastp, built clones with MiXCR and kept in-frame beta chains. Identical CDR3 protein sequences are pooled into one entry, listed with their most common genes and DNA. TCRdb, rather than the study authors, made the V and J calls. For this sample the table gives some 460,000 distinct CDR3 sequences, of which around 16% were detected only once. In total, the top ten clones hold 12% to 15% of the sample.

Compared with germline, V lacks 1 base and J lacks 0 bases; bases without a gene match: 9. The CDR3, from cysteine to phenylalanine, totals 19 residues. The only DNA kept is the CDR3, 57 bases in frame from the first base. CDR1 and CDR2, per the germline V gene (reference sequence), are LGHDT and YNNKEL. The data were obtained in a study of T cells in Graves' hyperthyroidism and ophthalmopathy (dated by TCRdb to the late 2010s). Regarding the study in general: Peripheral blood samples were taken at the time of initial diagnosis, prior to any treatment. To identify TCR V-J signatures that set the groups apart, the researchers used a discovery cohort of about a hundred patients, made up of under 50 with Graves' ophthalmopathy and 57 with stable Graves' hyperthyroidism. Whether ophthalmopathy could be predicted prospectively was tested in an independent validation cohort made up of under 20 hyperthyroidism patients plus 17 patients who later progressed to ophthalmopathy. The roughly 94 discovery patients were randomly divided into training and test sets at a 7:3 ratio. In six Graves' hyperthyroidism patients, the study also compared T-cell repertoires from thyroid tissue with T-cell repertoires from blood. Once sampling was done, hyperthyroidism patients were given methimazole at a starting dose of 30 mg daily, whereas ophthalmopathy patients were given high-dose intravenous methylprednisolone. According to the paper, TCR Vbeta CDR3 sequencing was carried out on about 140 peripheral blood samples, which came from approximately 43 ophthalmopathy, 75 to 80 hyperthyroidism and roughly 17 progressor patients.

Stable Graves' hyperthyroidism was defined as no progression to ophthalmopathy during 18 months of follow-up. Hyperthyroidism patients were aged 18 to 65 years and newly diagnosed, with disease duration of less than 2 months. Any patient with an uncontrolled infection, another autoimmune disease, pregnancy or lactation was excluded. Diagnoses were established on the basis of clinical symptoms, serum thyroxine and TRAb, thyroid ultrasound, and orbital computed tomography. PBMCs were separated from around 9.1 ml of fresh peripheral blood using Ficoll-Paque density gradient centrifugation. Total RNA was extracted using Trizol reagent, and RNA quality was assessed on an Agilent 2100 Bioanalyzer. General conclusions and limits of the study: Ophthalmopathy was separated from stable hyperthyroidism by a 13 V-J signature model, with 87.88% sensitivity and roughly 81% specificity obtained in cross-validation and 80%/75% obtained in testing. In validation, progression to ophthalmopathy was predicted by the model with 70.59% sensitivity and 72% to 80% specificity, a median of approximately 6.5 months before onset. Most expanded thyroid clonotypes (frequency above 0.001) were also detected in blood, suggesting blood repertoires may reflect thyroid immune responses. Sample size was not statistically predetermined, and blinding of investigators to group allocation was not performed.

This chain joins TRBV3-1 to TRBJ2-6; the central 7 bases match TRBD2. Sequencing was performed on blood. This TCR was recovered from a woman younger than 35 with Graves' hyperthyroidism. The sequenced DNA is TGTGCCAGCAGCCAAGGGCGGGAGAGGAAACCCTCTGGGGCCAACGTCCTGACTTTC. This encodes CASSQGRERKPSGANVLTF.